Listed below are T cell receptor beta chains from one sample, sequenced in a study of OX40 agonist ivuxolimab in advanced cancers. Clones were sequenced by immunoSEQ multiplex PCR, and TCRdb holds only the in-frame ones, with some missing. The sample contains about 90,000 clones, 91% of which appear only once. Sequencing was performed on CD4+ or CD8+ T cells sorted from blood, taken in a trial of the OX40 agonist ivuxolimab. These receptors were obtained from an adult with an advanced solid tumor such as melanoma, head and neck, liver or kidney cancer. CDR3s include the opening cysteine and the closing phenylalanine or tryptophan. The D gene is left open where the match is weak. Clone size is given for some rows only: seen once, a few or many times, or a class if the clone is expanded.

TRBD1,NA,TRBJ2-3,TRBV5-4,CATWDRATDTQYF,TGTGCCACCTGGGACAGAGCCACAGATACGCAGTATTTT
NA,few,TRBJ2-2,TRBV5-1,CASRLQPDTGELFF,TGCGCCAGCAGACTCCAACCCGACACCGGGGAGCTGTTTTTT
TRBD2,once,TRBJ2-1,TRBV27,CASSFSIWTSGRSGEQFF,TGTGCCAGCAGTTTTTCTATTTGGACTAGCGGGAGATCTGGTGAGCAGTTCTTC
NA,NA,TRBJ1-3,TRBV4-3,CASSQGQVENTIYF,TGCGCCAGCAGCCAAGGACAGGTTGAAAACACCATATATTTT
NA,NA,TRBJ2-7,TRBV18,CASSQSQDEQYF,TGTGCCAGCTCCCAGTCCCAGGACGAGCAGTACTTC
NA,few,TRBJ2-3,TRBV5-4,CASSLDSDTQYF,TGTGCCAGCAGCTTGGACTCAGATACGCAGTATTTT
NA,NA,TRBJ1-5,TRBV28,CASSLRGYQPQHF,TGTGCCAGCAGTTTGAGGGGATATCAGCCCCAGCATTTT
TRBD2,once,TRBJ2-1,TRBV5-1,CASSLGLEFANEQFF,TGCGCCAGCAGCCTTGGACTAGAGTTCGCCAATGAGCAGTTCTTC
NA,NA,TRBJ2-1,TRBV20-1,CSVGEQFF,TGCAGTGTGGGTGAGCAGTTCTTC
NA,NA,TRBJ1-4,TRBV28,CATKGMNTPNEKLFF,TGTGCCACCAAGGGGATGAACACACCTAATGAAAAACTGTTTTTT
NA,NA,TRBJ1-1,TRBV7-9,CASSIGGAMNTEAFF,TGTGCCAGCAGCATCGGGGGCGCCATGAACACTGAAGCTTTCTTT
NA,once,TRBJ1-1,TRBV28,CASSFLRERPEAFF,TGTGCCAGCAGTTTTTTACGGGAGAGGCCTGAAGCTTTCTTT
NA,NA,TRBJ1-4,TRBV7-2,CASSLGRTNEKLFF,TGTGCCAGCAGCTTGGGGAGAACTAATGAAAAACTGTTTTTT
TRBD1,once,TRBJ2-7,TRBV5-1,CASSASPGTVSEQYF,TGCGCCAGCAGCGCCTCTCCCGGGACAGTCTCCGAGCAGTACTTC
NA,NA,TRBJ2-7,TRBV4-2,CASSHPGDTEQYF,TGTGCCAGCAGCCACCCCGGTGACACCGAGCAGTACTTC
NA,NA,TRBJ1-3,TRBV2,CASSESGTTGNTIYF,TGTGCCAGCAGTGAATCAGGTACTACTGGAAACACCATATATTTT
NA,NA,TRBJ1-1,TRBV2,CATPAKGEKTFF,TGTGCCACCCCCGCGAAGGGAGAGAAGACTTTCTTT
TRBD2,NA,TRBJ2-3,TRBV11-2,CASRRVGGGLPDTQYF,TGTGCCAGCAGGCGAGTCGGGGGAGGGTTGCCGGATACGCAGTATTTT
TRBD2,NA,TRBJ2-7,TRBV5-4,CASSLGGLAGVGEQYF,TGTGCCAGCAGCTTGGGAGGACTAGCGGGAGTCGGTGAGCAGTACTTC
NA,NA,TRBJ2-7,TRBV21-1,CASSKGRGEQYF,TGTGCCAGCAGCAAAGGGAGGGGCGAGCAGTACTTC
NA,NA,TRBJ2-7,TRBV7-2,CASSLWSGFKGEQYF,TGTGCCAGCAGCTTATGGTCAGGGTTTAAGGGCGAGCAGTACTTC
TRBD1,NA,TRBJ1-2,TRBV9,CASRDPIQGARGVGAGYTF,TGTGCCAGCAGAGACCCAATTCAGGGGGCTCGAGGGGTCGGAGCAGGCTACACCTTC